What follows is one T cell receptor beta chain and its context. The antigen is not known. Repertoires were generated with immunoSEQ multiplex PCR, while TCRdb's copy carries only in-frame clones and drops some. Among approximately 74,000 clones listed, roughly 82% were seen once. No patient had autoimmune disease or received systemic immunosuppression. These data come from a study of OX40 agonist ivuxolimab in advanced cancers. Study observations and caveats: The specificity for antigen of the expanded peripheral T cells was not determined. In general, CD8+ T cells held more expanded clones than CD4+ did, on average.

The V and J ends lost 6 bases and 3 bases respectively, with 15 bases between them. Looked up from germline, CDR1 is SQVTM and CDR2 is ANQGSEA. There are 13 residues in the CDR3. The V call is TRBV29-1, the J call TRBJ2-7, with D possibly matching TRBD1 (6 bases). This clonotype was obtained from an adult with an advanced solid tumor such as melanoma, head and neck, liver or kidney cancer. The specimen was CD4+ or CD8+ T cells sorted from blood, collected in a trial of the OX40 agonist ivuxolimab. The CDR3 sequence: CSVTGLSNYEQYF. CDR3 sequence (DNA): TGCAGCGTGACAGGTTTGTCGAACTACGAGCAGTACTTC.